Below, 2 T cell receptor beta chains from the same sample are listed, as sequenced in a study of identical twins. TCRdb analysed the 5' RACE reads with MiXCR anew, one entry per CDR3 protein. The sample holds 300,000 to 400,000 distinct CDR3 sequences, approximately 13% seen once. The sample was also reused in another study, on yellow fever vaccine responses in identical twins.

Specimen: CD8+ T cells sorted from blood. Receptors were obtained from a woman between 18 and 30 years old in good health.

CDR3 sequence reads: CASSLANTIYF. CDR3 sequence (DNA): TGTGCCAGCAGCTTAGCCAACACCATATATTTT. This chain uses TRBV7-6 with TRBJ1-3, with unresolved D. The CDR3 consists of 11 residues. CDR1 and CDR2 from the germline V gene are SGHVS and FNYEAQ. V lost 0 bases and J lost 7, with 1 base in between.

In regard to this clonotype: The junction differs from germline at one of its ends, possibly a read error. CDR3 in amino acids: CAGSLSGGRAGELFF. The DNA for the CDR3 is TGTGCCGGCAGCTTATCTGGCGGGAGGGCCGGGGAGCTGTTTTTT. This chain uses TRBV7-6 with TRBJ2-2; TRBD2 matches 9 bases. The germline V gene encodes CDR1 SGHVS and CDR2 FNYEAQ. The CDR3 totals 15 residues.